Given below is one T cell receptor (beta chain) in context. As originally analysed: Scientists estimated how many nucleated cells there were by amplifying reference gene primers. This table comes from immunoSEQ multiplex PCR, and its TCRdb copy is limited to in-frame clones, with some not included. V, J and clone size are taken as reported in that table, and D and trimming were inferred from the DNA itself. The table includes around 140,000 clones, 75% to 90% detected once. It was during active infection that Seattle patients were enrolled and then longitudinally followed. The data were taken from a study of blood T cell repertoires in COVID-19. Study summary: Some COVID-19 samples were acute and others convalescent; all came from the United States, Italy and Spain. T cells, B-cell-depleted T cells, or PBMCs supplied cDNA or gDNA.

The material sequenced was peripheral blood. This TCR was sampled from a man aged 18 to 35 with COVID-19, enrolled during active disease.

The CDR3 region is CASSLGVAGNTDTQYF. In nucleotides, the CDR3 is TGTGCCAGCAGCTTAGGAGTGGCGGGGAACACAGATACGCAGTATTTT. The V gene is TRBV13, the J gene TRBJ2-3; possibly TRBD2 for D (6 bases). The CDR3 has 16 amino acids. Germline assignment: CDR1 PRHDT and CDR2 FYEKMQ (reference sequence). V was pared by 0 bases and J by 2 bases, with 12 bases between. The whole variable domain, remainder taken from reference TRBV13 and TRBJ2-3, is AAGVIQSPRHLIKEKRETATLKCYPIPRHDTVYWYQQGPGQDPQFLISFYEKMQSDKGSIPDRFSAQQFSDYHSELNMSSLELGDSALYFCASSLGVAGNTDTQYFGPGTRLTVL.